This T cell receptor beta chain was observed in a study of blood T cell repertoires in COVID-19. Across the whole study: The samples span acute and convalescent COVID-19 from the United States, Italy and Spain.

Libraries were prepared by immunoSEQ multiplex PCR; TCRdb keeps only in-frame clonotypes and omits some of them. The sample consists of roughly 230,000 clones, about 88% of them appearing once. The germline CDR1 and CDR2 sequences are SGHAT and FQNNGV. There are 17 residues in the CDR3. With V trimmed by 3 bases and J by 0 bases, 10 bases remained unmatched. V and J are TRBV11-2 and TRBJ1-1, with 7 bases matching TRBD1. Sequencing used PBMCs or T cells enriched from blood (not recorded which). The TCR comes from a woman in her forties or fifties who had been exposed to COVID-19. The CDR3 sequence is CASSLPVGGGLNTEAFF. CDR3 sequence (DNA): TGTGCCAGCAGCTTGCCCGTTGGAGGGGGCCTGAACACTGAAGCTTTCTTT.